The clone carrying this T cell receptor beta chain was observed many times. The time point denotes: sample taken at primary tumor resection. Unsorted tumor, nontumor lung tissue or cryopreserved PBMC supplied the whole RNA. The cohort: approximately 74 early-stage, untreated non-small cell lung cancer patients. Individually, TCR cDNA molecules were each labelled with a unique molecular identifier. One entry per CDR3 protein, called by TCRdb with MiXCR from the 5' RACE reads. The sample lists about 38,000 distinct CDR3 sequences; 7.5% were seen once. This sample was taken from a study of spatial heterogeneity in lung cancer. Overall study context: Alpha-chain sequences were detected in numbers that were consistently lower than beta-chain sequences. Raw reads showed each unique TCR and UMI combination turning up more than ten times on average.

This clonotype was sampled from a male donor with early-stage non-small cell lung cancer. Sequenced here: PBMCs, sampled at surgery.

The CDR3 here is CASSPLPDGYTF. The CDR3 DNA is TGTGCCAGCTCACCACTGCCGGATGGCTACACCTTC. V is TRBV18 and J is TRBJ1-2, with unresolved D. The CDR3 length is 12 residues. V was clipped by 1 base and J by 6 bases, with 6 bases between them. Germline CDR1 reads KGHSH; CDR2 reads LQKENI.